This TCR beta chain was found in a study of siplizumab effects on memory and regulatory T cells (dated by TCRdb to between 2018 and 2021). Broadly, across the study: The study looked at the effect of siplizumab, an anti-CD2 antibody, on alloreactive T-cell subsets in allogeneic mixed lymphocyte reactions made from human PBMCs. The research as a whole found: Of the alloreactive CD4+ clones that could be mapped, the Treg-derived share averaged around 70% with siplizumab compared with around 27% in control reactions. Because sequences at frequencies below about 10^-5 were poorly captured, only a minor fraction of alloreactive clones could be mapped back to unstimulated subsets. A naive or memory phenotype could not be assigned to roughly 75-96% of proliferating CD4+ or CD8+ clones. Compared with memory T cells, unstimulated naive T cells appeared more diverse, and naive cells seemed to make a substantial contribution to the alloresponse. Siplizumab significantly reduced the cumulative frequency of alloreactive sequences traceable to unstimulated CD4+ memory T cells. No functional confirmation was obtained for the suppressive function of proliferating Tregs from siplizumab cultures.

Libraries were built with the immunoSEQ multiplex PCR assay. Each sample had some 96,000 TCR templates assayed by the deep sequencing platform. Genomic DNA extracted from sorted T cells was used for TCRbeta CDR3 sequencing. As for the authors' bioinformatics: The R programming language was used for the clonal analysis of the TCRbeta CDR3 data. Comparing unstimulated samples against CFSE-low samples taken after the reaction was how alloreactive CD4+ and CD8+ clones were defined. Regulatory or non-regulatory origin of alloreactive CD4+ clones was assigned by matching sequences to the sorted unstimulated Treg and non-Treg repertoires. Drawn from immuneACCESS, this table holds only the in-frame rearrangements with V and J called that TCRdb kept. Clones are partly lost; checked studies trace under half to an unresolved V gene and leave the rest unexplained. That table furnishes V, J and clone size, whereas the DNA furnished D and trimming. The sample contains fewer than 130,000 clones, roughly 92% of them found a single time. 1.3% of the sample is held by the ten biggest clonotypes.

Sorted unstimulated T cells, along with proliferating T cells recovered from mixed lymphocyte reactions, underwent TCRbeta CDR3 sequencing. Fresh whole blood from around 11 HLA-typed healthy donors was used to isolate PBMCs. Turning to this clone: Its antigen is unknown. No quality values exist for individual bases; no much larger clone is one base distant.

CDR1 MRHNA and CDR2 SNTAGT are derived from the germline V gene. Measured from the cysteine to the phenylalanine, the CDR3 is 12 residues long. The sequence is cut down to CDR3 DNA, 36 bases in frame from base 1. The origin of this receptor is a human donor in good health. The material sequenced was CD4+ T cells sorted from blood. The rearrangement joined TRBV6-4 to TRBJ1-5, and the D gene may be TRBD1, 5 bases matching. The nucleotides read TGTGCAGGGGAAAGGGGCCATCAGCCCCAGCATTTT. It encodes CAGERGHQPQHF.